Included here is one T cell receptor (beta chain) sequence, with context. The Seattle site enrolled patients during active infection and followed them longitudinally. This sample was included in a study of blood T cell repertoires in COVID-19. For the study at large: COVID-19 samples from acute and convalescent phases originated in the United States, Italy and Spain.

The table came from immunoSEQ multiplex PCR; TCRdb's copy has only in-frame clones and leaves some out. The table has roughly 350,000 clones, more than 70% seen once. Sequenced input: peripheral blood. The origin of this receptor is a woman aged 25 to 39 with COVID-19, enrolled during active disease.

Here the CDR3 reads CASSPGTTSSTLHF. The CDR3 DNA is TGTGCCAGCAGCCCCGGGACAACTAGTTCTACCCTCCACTTT. The V call is TRBV7-2, the J call TRBJ1-6, with a tentative D call TRBD1 (6 bases). The V end lost 5 bases, the J end lost 14 bases, and 19 bases lay between the germline ends. This CDR3 is built from 14 residues. Germline assignment: CDR1 SGHTA and CDR2 FQGNSA.